This TCR beta chain was recorded in a study of Ad26.COV2.S vaccination and SARS-CoV-2 variants. The repertoire was sequenced with immunoSEQ multiplex PCR; TCRdb's copy has only in-frame clones and lacks some. Here the sample spans around 340,000 clones, roughly 90% being singletons. The treatment here: about 20 received Ad26.COV2.S at low or high dose, single or two shots; about 5 received placebo; per-sample allocation not given. Sample collection was performed on day 63 after the first vaccine or placebo injection. It was an adult aged 18-55 years in Boston who was the donor. Study-level findings and limits: Vaccine recipients showed a spike-specific TCR breadth that was higher than in placebo recipients. Assessments of TCR breadth and depth may have underestimated the total T cell responses. Reportedly, after vaccination the spike-specific CD8+ and CD4+ T cell responses displayed substantial breadth.

J was trimmed by 8 bases and V by 2 bases; bases with no gene match: 6. This CDR3 spans 15 amino acids. In germline, CDR1 is KGHDR, CDR2 SFDVKD. As to this clone: The antigen is unknown.

Specimen: peripheral blood, collected in a trial of Ad26.COV2.S vaccine versus placebo. The TCR comes from a person between 18 and 65 years old who received the Ad26.COV2.S COVID-19 vaccine or a placebo. The V gene is TRBV24-1, the J gene TRBJ1-5; 9 bases match TRBD1. CDR3 in DNA: TGTGCCACCAGTGATTCGGGGACAGGGTCAGAGCCCCAGCATTTT. This translates into CATSDSGTGSEPQHF.